Below are 13 T cell receptor beta chains sequenced from a single sample in a study of T-cell memory formation after mild COVID-19. TCRdb reprocessed the 5' RACE reads with MiXCR, giving one entry per CDR3 protein. The sample contains 200,000 to 300,000 distinct CDR3 sequences, approximately 10% of which appear only once. The material sequenced was PBMCs or a T cell subset sorted from them (not recorded which). These receptors all stem from a man younger than 30 who had mild COVID-19 (a few samples of this study predate the infection). Cell type and time point are not known.

This clonotype was observed many times. The chain uses TRBV7-2 and TRBJ2-4; D is perhaps TRBD1 (6 bases). Trimming took 4 bases from V and 0 from J, leaving 10 bases between them. The V gene's germline CDR1 is SGHTA and CDR2 FQGNSA. This CDR3 comprises 15 residues. The CDR3 sequence is CASSYQGRAKNIQYF. In nucleotides, the CDR3 is TGTGCCAGCAGCTACCAGGGGAGAGCCAAAAACATTCAGTACTTC.

This clonotype came up many times. The chain has TRBV5-1 and TRBJ1-1; weak D call: TRBD1 (6 bases). Germline lookup yields CDR1 SGHRS and CDR2 YFSETQ. V was pared by 0 bases and J by 8 bases, with 11 bases between. CDR3 length: 13 residues. The CDR3 protein is CASSLELGGEAFF. The DNA for the CDR3 is TGCGCCAGCAGCTTGGAATTGGGGGGCGAAGCTTTCTTT.

This clonotype turned up a few times. The V and J genes are TRBV11-2 and TRBJ2-1; 9 bases agree with TRBD2. Germline CDR1 reads SGHAT; CDR2 reads FQNNGV. CDR3 length: 13 amino acids. V gave up 6 bases and J gave up 8 bases; unmatched junction bases: 5. The CDR3 protein is CASSLAGQDEQFF. The CDR3 DNA follows: TGTGCCAGCAGTCTAGCGGGGCAGGATGAGCAGTTCTTC.

This clonotype showed up just a few times. The rearrangement joins TRBV7-2 to TRBJ2-1; 8 bases fit TRBD2. V was pared by 4 bases and J by 0 bases, with 5 bases of the junction left unmatched. The CDR3 spans 16 residues. The germline V gene has CDR1 SGHTA and CDR2 FQGNSA. The CDR3 DNA reads TGTGCCAGCAGCTATAGCGGGGTGAGCTCCTACAATGAGCAGTTCTTC. Its translation is CASSYSGVSSYNEQFF.

Note on this clonotype: Germline and junction disagree at one end, which may indicate a read error. The rearrangement uses TRBV7-9 and TRBJ1-2; possibly TRBD1 for D (5 bases). Germline CDR1 is SEHNR and CDR2 is FQNEAQ (reference sequence). The CDR3 consists of 12 residues. The chain's CDR3 is CASSIAGRGYTF. The DNA for the CDR3 is TGTGCCAGCAGCATAGCAGGGCGGGGCTACACCTTC.

This clonotype was detected many times. The chain recombines TRBV20-1 with TRBJ2-7; TRBD2 matches 12 bases. Germline values: CDR1 DFQATT, CDR2 SNEGSKA (reference sequence). CDR3 length: 13 residues. J lost 4 bases, V lost 3 bases, and 1 base had no gene match. The CDR3 sequence: CSARGTSGYEQYF. The CDR3 DNA sequence: TGCAGTGCTAGGGGGACTAGCGGGTACGAGCAGTACTTC.

V gene TRBV7-9 combines with J gene TRBJ2-1; D gene ambiguous. CDR3 length: 10 residues. Trimming left V 5 bases short and J 6 bases short, with 2 bases between. The V gene's germline CDR1 is SEHNR and CDR2 FQNEAQ (reference sequence). The CDR3 nucleotides are TGTGCCAGCAGCCGCAATGAGCAGTTCTTC. Residues: CASSRNEQFF.

This clonotype has just a few counts. CDR3 coding DNA: TGTGCCAGCAGTTACCAGACGAGTTGGGGACGGTTGTTTTTT. This translates into CASSYQTSWGRLFF. The chain carries TRBV6-6 and TRBJ2-2, with D possibly being TRBD1 or TRBD2 (5 bases each). CDR1 and CDR2 from the germline V gene are MNHNY and SVGAGI (reference sequence). V lost 2 bases and J 15 bases, leaving 19 bases between the germline ends. The CDR3 loop spans 14 amino acids.

This clonotype appeared a few times. The J gene is TRBJ2-2, the V gene TRBV12-3 or TRBV12-4; 8 bases align to TRBD1. Trimming took 5 bases from V and 7 from J; bases not matched to a gene: 9. CDR3 length: 15 amino acids. In DNA form, the CDR3 reads TGTGCCAGCAGTCGCCGAGGACAGGGCGACGGGGAGCTGTTTTTT. It yields the protein CASSRRGQGDGELFF.

This clonotype was found a few times. The chain carries TRBV7-2 and TRBJ1-2; D is uncertain. This CDR3 region has 14 residues. Per the germline V gene, CDR1 is SGHTA and CDR2 is FQGNSA. Trimming cost V 4 bases and J 4 bases, with 13 bases left between them. The CDR3, as DNA: TGTGCCAGCAGCTCCCGGAACGGGTTCTATGGCTACACCTTC. Translating gives CASSSRNGFYGYTF.

This clonotype appeared a few times. The chain is built from TRBV4-1 and TRBJ1-4, with D unresolved. CDR3 length: 17 residues. V lost 3 bases, J lost 0 bases, and 14 bases lay in between. Germline V gene data show CDR1 as MGHRA and CDR2 as YSYEKL. The CDR3, as DNA: TGCGCCAGCAGCCAGAGGGCGAGCGGACCAACTAATGAAAAACTGTTTTTT. Translated: CASSQRASGPTNEKLFF.

The chain couples TRBV11-2 to TRBJ2-6; D not resolved. With 7 bases removed from V and 2 bases from J, the gap between germline ends came to 9 bases. Germline V gene sequence: CDR1 SGHAT, CDR2 FQNNGV. The CDR3 sequence is 14 residues long. The CDR3 sequence is CASTARTGANVLTF. The DNA of the CDR3 is TGTGCCAGCACCGCCCGGACTGGGGCCAACGTCCTGACTTTC.

V and J are TRBV4-2 and TRBJ1-1; 8 nucleotides match TRBD1. J gave up 5 bases and V 5 bases, and 10 bases lay outside the gene matches. The germline gives CDR1 LGHNA, CDR2 YNFKEQ. The CDR3 has 15 amino acids. CDR3 region: CASSSPVGQGTEAFF. The CDR3 region has the DNA TGTGCCAGCAGCTCTCCGGTAGGACAGGGAACTGAAGCTTTCTTT.